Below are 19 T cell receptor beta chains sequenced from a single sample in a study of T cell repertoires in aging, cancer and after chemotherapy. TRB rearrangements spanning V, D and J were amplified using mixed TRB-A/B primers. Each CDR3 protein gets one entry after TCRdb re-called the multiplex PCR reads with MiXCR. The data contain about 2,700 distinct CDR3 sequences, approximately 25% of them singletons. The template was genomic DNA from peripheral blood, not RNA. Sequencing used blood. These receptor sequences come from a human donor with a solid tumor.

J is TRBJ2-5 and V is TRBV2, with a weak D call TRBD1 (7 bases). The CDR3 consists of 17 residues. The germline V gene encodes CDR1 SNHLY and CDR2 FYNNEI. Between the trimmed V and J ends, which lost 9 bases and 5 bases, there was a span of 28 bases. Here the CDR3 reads CASTYPTEQGTRETQYF. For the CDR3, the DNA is TGTGCCAGTACCTATCCGACCGAACAGGGGACTCGGGAGACCCAGTACTTC.

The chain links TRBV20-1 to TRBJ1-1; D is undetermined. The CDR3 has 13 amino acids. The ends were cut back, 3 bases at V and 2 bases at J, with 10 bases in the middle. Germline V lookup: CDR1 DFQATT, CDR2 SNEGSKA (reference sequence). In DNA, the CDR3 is TGCAGTGCTAGCTTTTCCTCCAACACTGAAGCTTTCTTT. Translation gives CSASFSSNTEAFF.

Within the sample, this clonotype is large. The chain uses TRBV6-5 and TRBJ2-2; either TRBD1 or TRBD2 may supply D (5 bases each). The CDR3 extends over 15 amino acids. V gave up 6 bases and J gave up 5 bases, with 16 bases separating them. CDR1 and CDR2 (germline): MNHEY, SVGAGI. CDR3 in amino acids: CASSRSGTVTGELFF. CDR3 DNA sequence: TGTGCCAGCAGCCGTTCCGGGACGGTAACCGGGGAGCTGTTTTTT.

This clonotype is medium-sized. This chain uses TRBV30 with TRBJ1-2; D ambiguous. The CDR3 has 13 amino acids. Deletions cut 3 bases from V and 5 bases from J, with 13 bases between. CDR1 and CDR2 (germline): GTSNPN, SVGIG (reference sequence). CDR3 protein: CAWSGYRTYGYTF. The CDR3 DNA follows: TGTGCCTGGAGCGGATACCGGACGTATGGCTACACCTTC.

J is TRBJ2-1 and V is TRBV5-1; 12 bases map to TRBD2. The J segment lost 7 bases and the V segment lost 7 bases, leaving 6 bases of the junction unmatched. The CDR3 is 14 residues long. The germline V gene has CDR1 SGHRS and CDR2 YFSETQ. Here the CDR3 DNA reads TGCGCCAGCGGTACGACTAGCGGGAGAAATGAGCAGTTCTTC. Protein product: CASGTTSGRNEQFF. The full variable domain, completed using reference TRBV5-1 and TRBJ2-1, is KAGVTQTPRYLIKTRGQQVTLSCSPISGHRSVSWYQQTPGQGLQFLFEYFSETQRNKGNFPGRFSGRQFSNSRSEMNVSTLELGDSALYLCASGTTSGRNEQFFGPGTRLTVL.

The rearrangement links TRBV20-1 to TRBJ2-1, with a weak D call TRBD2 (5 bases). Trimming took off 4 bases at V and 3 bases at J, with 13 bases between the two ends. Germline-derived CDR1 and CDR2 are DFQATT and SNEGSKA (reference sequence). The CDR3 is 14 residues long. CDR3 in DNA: TGCAGTGCTATTTATACCGGGAACTACAATGAGCAGTTCTTC. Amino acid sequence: CSAIYTGNYNEQFF.

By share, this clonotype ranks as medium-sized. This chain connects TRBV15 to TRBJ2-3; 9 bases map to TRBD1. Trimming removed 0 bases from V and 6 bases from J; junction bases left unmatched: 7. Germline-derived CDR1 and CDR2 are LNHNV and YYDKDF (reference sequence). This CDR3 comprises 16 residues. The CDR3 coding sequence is TGTGCCACCAGCAGAGATCCAGGACAGGGGTGGGATACGCAGTATTTT. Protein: CATSRDPGQGWDTQYF. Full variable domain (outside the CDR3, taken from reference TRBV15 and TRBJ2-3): DAMVIQNPRYQVTQFGKPVTLSCSQTLNHNVMYWYQQKSSQAPKLLFHYYDKDFNNEADTPDNFQSRRPNTSFCFLDIRSPGLGDTAMYLCATSRDPGQGWDTQYFGPGTRLTVL.

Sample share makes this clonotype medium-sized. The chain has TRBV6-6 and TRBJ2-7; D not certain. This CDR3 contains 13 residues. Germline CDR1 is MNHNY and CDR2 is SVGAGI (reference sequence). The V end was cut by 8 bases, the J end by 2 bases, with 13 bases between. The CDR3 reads CASEAGPAYEQYF. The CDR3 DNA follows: TGTGCCAGCGAGGCTGGCCCTGCCTACGAGCAGTACTTC.

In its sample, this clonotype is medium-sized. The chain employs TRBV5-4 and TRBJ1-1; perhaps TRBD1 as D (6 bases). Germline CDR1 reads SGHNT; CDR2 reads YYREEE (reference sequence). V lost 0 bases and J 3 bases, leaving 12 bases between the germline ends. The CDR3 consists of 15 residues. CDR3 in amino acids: CASSLAGGPDTEAFF. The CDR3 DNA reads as TGTGCCAGCAGCTTGGCCGGGGGGCCTGACACTGAAGCTTTCTTT.

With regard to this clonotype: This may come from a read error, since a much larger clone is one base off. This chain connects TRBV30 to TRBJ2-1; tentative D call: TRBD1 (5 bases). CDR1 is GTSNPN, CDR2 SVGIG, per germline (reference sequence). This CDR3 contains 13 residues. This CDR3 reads CASVSGNRNEEFF. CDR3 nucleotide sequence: TGTGCCTCGGTCTCAGGGAATCGCAATGAGGAGTTCTTC.

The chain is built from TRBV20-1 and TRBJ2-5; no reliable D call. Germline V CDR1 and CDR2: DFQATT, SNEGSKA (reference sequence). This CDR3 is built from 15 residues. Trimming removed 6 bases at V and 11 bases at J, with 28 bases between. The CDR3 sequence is CSAAHGKLKTGEQYF. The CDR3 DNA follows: TGCAGTGCCGCCCACGGCAAACTAAAAACGGGTGAGCAGTACTTC.

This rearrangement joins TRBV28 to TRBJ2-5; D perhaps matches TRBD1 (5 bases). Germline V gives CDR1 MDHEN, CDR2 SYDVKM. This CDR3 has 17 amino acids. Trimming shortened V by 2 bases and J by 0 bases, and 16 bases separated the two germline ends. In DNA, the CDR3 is TGTGCCAGCAGTTTAGGGTTGGGGCTTCCGTACCAAGAGACCCAGTACTTC. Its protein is CASSLGLGLPYQETQYF.

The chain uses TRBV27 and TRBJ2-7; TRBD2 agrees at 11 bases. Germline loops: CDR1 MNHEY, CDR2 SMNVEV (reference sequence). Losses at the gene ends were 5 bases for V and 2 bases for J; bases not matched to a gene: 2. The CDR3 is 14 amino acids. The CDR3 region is CASSMTSGTYEQYF. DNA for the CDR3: TGTGCCAGCAGTATGACTAGCGGGACCTACGAGCAGTACTTC.

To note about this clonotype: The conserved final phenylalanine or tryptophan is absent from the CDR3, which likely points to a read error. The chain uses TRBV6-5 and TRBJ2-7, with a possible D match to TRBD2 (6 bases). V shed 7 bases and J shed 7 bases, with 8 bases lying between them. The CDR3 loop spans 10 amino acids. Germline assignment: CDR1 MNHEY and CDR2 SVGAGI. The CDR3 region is CASTRGEQYS. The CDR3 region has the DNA TGTGCCAGCACCCGGGGGGAGCAGTACTCC.

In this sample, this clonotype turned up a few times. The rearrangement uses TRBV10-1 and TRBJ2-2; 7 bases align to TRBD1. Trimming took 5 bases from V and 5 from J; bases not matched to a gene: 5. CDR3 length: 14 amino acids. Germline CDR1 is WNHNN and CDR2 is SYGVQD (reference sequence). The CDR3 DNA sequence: TGCGCCAGCAGTCAGGGGGTTGGGACCGGGGAGCTGTTTTTT. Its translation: CASSQGVGTGELFF.

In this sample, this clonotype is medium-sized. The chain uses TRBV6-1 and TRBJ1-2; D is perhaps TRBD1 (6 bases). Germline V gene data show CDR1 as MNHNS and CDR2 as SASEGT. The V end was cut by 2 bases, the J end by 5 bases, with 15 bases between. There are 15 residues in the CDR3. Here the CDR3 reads CASSESHGGPYGYTF. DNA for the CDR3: TGTGCCAGCAGTGAATCCCACGGGGGGCCTTATGGCTACACCTTC.

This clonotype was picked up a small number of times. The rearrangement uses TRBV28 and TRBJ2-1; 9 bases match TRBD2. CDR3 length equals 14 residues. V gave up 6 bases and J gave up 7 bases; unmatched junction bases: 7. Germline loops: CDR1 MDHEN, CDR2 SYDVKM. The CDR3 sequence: CASSLSGRINEQFF. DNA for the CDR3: TGTGCCAGCAGCCTTAGCGGGAGAATAAATGAGCAGTTCTTC.

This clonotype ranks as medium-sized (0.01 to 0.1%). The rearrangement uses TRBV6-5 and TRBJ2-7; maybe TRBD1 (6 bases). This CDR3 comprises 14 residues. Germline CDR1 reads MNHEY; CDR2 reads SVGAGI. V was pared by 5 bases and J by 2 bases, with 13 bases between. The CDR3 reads CASSARDTPYEQYF. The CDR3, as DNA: TGTGCCAGCAGTGCCCGGGACACTCCCTACGAGCAGTACTTC.

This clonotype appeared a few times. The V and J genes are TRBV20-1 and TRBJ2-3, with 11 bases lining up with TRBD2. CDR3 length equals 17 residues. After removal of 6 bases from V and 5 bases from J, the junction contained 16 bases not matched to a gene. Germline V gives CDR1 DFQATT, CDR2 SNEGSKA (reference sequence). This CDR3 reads CSAKRIAGGISVDTQYF. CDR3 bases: TGCAGTGCCAAGCGTATAGCGGGAGGGATTAGTGTAGATACGCAGTATTTT.